This T cell receptor beta chain was observed in a study of cytomegalovirus exposure and HLA in healthy donors. CDR1 is LGHNA and CDR2 is YSLEER in the germline V gene. V gave up 0 bases and J gave up 2 bases, with 10 bases separating them. The CDR3 has 15 residues. Use of 60 Vbeta and 13 Jbeta primers characterized the PCR. The protocol was immunoSEQ multiplex PCR, while the TCRdb copy is restricted to in-frame clones and leaves out a portion. Here the sample spans around 150,000 clones, around 76% being singletons. Sampled while nominally healthy, donors likely had unrecorded immune exposures. Sequenced input: PBMCs. The origin of this receptor is a man between 40 and 49 years old in good health and CMV-seropositive. The chain is built from TRBV4-3 and TRBJ1-1; D uncertain. DNA of the CDR3: TGCGCCAGCAGCCAAGATGGACTCGTAAACACTGAAGCTTTCTTT. The encoded protein is CASSQDGLVNTEAFF.